Following are 10 T cell receptor beta chains from one sample sequenced in a study of cytomegalovirus exposure and HLA in healthy donors. The PCR made use of 60 Vbeta and 13 Jbeta primers. Profiled with immunoSEQ multiplex PCR; TCRdb holds only in-frame clones, not every one. This sample yields roughly 150,000 clones, of which 60% to 80% are seen a single time; 3.5% to 5% belongs to the top ten. The specimen was PBMCs. The receptors derive from a male donor in good health and CMV-seronegative.

This clone has just one count. The genes are TRBV18 and TRBJ1-1, with TRBD1 as a possible D gene (6 bases). Trimming took off 6 bases at V and 5 bases at J, with 16 bases between the two ends. The CDR3 runs to 14 residues. Germline V CDR1 and CDR2: KGHSH, LQKENI. CDR3 protein: CASSSGGRKTEAFF. The CDR3 region has the DNA TGTGCCAGCTCTTCGGGGGGGCGGAAGACTGAAGCTTTCTTT.

V and J are TRBV30 and TRBJ1-4; 10 bases are a match to TRBD1. V dropped 8 bases and J dropped 2; count of bases not matched to a gene: 5. Germline CDR1 is GTSNPN and CDR2 is SVGIG (reference sequence). The CDR3 is 14 residues long. The CDR3 DNA sequence: TGTGCCGGTGACAGGGGGCTTACTAATGAAAAACTGTTTTTT. Protein sequence: CAGDRGLTNEKLFF.

The CDR3 loop reads CASSLTSGLAEGNEQFF. The DNA for the CDR3 is TGTGCCAGCAGCTTAACCTCGGGACTAGCGGAGGGTAATGAGCAGTTCTTC. The chain is built from TRBV7-3 and TRBJ2-1; 11 positions match TRBD2. The CDR3 loop spans 17 amino acids. Germline V CDR1 and CDR2: SGHTA, FQGTGA. Unmatched junction bases numbered 8, after V lost 0 bases and J lost 7 bases.

The rearrangement links TRBV2 to TRBJ1-1; D is possibly TRBD1 (6 bases). This CDR3 comprises 17 residues. Per the germline V gene, CDR1 is SNHLY and CDR2 is FYNNEI. V dropped 0 bases and J dropped 2 bases, with 16 bases sitting between them. The CDR3 region is CASSEAGGGLGNTEAFF. The CDR3 DNA is TGTGCCAGCAGTGAAGCGGGAGGGGGGTTGGGAAACACTGAAGCTTTCTTT.

This rearrangement joins TRBV5-1 to TRBJ2-3; D possibly corresponds to TRBD1 (5 bases). This CDR3 comprises 13 residues. Trimming cost V 3 bases and J 4 bases, with 9 bases left between them. The germline V gene encodes CDR1 SGHRS and CDR2 YFSETQ. This CDR3 reads CASSSGAADTQYF. The CDR3 DNA is TGCGCCAGCAGCTCTGGGGCTGCAGATACGCAGTATTTT. Filled out from reference TRBV5-1 and TRBJ2-3, the complete variable domain reads KAGVTQTPRYLIKTRGQQVTLSCSPISGHRSVSWYQQTPGQGLQFLFEYFSETQRNKGNFPGRFSGRQFSNSRSEMNVSTLELGDSALYLCASSSGAADTQYFGPGTRLTVL.

This sequence joins TRBV25-1 and TRBJ2-2, with a tentative D call TRBD1 (6 bases). The V and J ends lost 7 bases and 7 bases respectively, with 19 bases between them. Germline V gene sequence: CDR1 MGHDK, CDR2 SYGVNS. CDR3 size: 15 residues. The CDR3 region has the DNA TGTGCCAGCATGGGGCAGGGGAGAAGTATCGGGGAGCTGTTTTTT. This sequence encodes CASMGQGRSIGELFF.

This clone was counted between two and nine times. The rearrangement joins TRBV11-3 to TRBJ2-1, with TRBD1 matching over 7 bases. CDR1 SGHNT and CDR2 YENEEA come from the germline V gene. This CDR3 is 16 amino acids long. The junction had 7 bases not matched to a gene; V was cut back by 5 bases and J by 0 bases. CDR3 sequence (DNA): TGTGCCAGCAGCCCGGGACAGCTGGCCTCCTACAATGAGCAGTTCTTC. Protein product: CASSPGQLASYNEQFF.

The chain combines TRBV6-1 with TRBJ1-4; no reliable D call. The CDR3 totals 16 residues. Germline CDR1 MNHNS, CDR2 SASEGT. V was cut by 2 bases and J by 0 bases, with 10 bases left in between. The CDR3 loop reads CASSERQTATNEKLFF. The DNA of the CDR3 is TGTGCCAGCAGTGAAAGGCAGACTGCAACTAATGAAAAACTGTTTTTT.

This chain's CDR3 is CAWSPEGGNYGYTF. DNA of the CDR3: TGTGCCTGGAGCCCCGAGGGGGGGAACTATGGCTACACCTTC. The rearrangement uses TRBV30 and TRBJ1-2, with a possible D match to TRBD1 (6 bases). The V end was cut by 3 bases, the J end by 2 bases, with 13 bases between. The germline V gene encodes CDR1 GTSNPN and CDR2 SVGIG (reference sequence). The CDR3 totals 14 residues.

V usage is TRBV6-5 and J usage is TRBJ1-2; D not certain. Looked up from germline, CDR1 is MNHEY and CDR2 is SVGAGI. The ends were cut back, 0 bases at V and 1 base at J, with 6 bases in the middle. The CDR3 runs 14 residues. Written as DNA, the CDR3 is TGTGCCAGCAGTTACTCGAACATTAACTATGGCTACACCTTC. Translated: CASSYSNINYGYTF.